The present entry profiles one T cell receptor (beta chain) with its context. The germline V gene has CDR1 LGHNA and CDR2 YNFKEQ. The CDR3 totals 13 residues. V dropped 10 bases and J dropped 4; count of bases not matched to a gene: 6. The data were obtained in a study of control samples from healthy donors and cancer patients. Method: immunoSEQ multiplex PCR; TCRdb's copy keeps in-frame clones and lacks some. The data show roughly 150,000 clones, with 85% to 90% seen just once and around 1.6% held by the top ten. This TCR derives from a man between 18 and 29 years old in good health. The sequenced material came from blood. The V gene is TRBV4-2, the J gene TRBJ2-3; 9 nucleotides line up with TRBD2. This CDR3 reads CATGTSRADTQYF. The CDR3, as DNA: TGTGCCACCGGGACTAGCCGCGCAGATACGCAGTATTTT.